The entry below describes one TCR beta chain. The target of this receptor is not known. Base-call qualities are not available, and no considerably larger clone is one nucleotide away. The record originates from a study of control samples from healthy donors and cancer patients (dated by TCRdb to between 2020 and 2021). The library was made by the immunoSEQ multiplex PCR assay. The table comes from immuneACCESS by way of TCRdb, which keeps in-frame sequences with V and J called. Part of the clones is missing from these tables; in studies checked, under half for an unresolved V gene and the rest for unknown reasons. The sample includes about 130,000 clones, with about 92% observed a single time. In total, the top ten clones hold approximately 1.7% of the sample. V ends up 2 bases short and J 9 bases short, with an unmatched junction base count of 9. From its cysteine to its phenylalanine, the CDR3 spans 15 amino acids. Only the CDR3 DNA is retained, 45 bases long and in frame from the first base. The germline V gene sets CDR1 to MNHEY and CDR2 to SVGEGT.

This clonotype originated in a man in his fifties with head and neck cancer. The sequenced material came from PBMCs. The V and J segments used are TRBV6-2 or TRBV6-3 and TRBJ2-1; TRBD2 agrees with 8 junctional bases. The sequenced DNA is TGTGCCAGCAGTTACGGCGGGGGGCCGATAGGTGAGCAGTTCTTC. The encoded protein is CASSYGGGPIGEQFF.